The present TCR beta chain was sequenced within a study of CD8 T cells in ankylosing spondylitis. A single record per CDR3 protein comes from TCRdb applying MiXCR to the 5' RACE reads. The sample has around 450,000 distinct CDR3 sequences; about 25% are singletons. Study outcomes and limitations: Clones tied to disease were said to be significantly enriched in matched ankylosing spondylitis synovial fluid. Clones linked to the disease showed a CD8+ phenotype. They occurred at relatively low frequencies in peripheral blood. What seemed typical of ankylosing spondylitis blood was a TCR beta motif built from about 8 highly homologous variants. Prior work had noted some motif variants in reactive arthritis blood and synovial fluid.

This clonotype turned up a few times. The target antigen is unknown. V lost 5 bases, J lost 8 bases, and 15 bases lay in between. The CDR3 is made up of 13 amino acids. The V gene's germline CDR1 is DFQATT and CDR2 SNEGSKA (reference sequence). The sequenced material came from blood, either unsorted or a sorted T cell fraction (not recorded which). The clonotype comes from a male donor with ankylosing spondylitis. The V call is TRBV20-1, the J call TRBJ1-4, with D maybe TRBD1 (6 bases). The CDR3: CSAPRQVKEKLFF. For the CDR3, the DNA is TGCAGTGCTCCCCGACAGGTGAAGGAAAAACTGTTTTTT.